A selection of T cell receptor beta chains follows, all from one sample in a study of shared clonotypes between healthy human individuals. Using immunoSEQ multiplex PCR, the repertoire was profiled, and TCRdb retains in-frame clones only, with some absent. The sample gives about 2.1 million clones, around 93% of which show up once; 1.5% to 2% is in the top ten. The sequenced sample consisted of naive CD8+ T cells from PBMCs. These TCRs come from a man aged 18 to 30 in good health. Some clones in this sample may be carry-over from other donors' samples. The CDR3 runs from the conserved cysteine through the conserved F or W. A D gene is named only where the DNA matches it firmly. The size entry is marked missing in some rows and otherwise reads once, few, many or a size class.

v_call: TRBV20-1; clone_size: NA; j_call: TRBJ1-2; d_call: NA; cdr3_nt: TGCAAAACCCATGGCTACACCTTC; cdr3_aa: CKTHGYTF
v_call: TRBV2; clone_size: NA; j_call: TRBJ2-7; d_call: TRBD1; cdr3_nt: TGTGCCAGTGCGATGACAGGGCGGTCGGACGAGCAGTACTTC; cdr3_aa: CASAMTGRSDEQYF
v_call: TRBV6-5; clone_size: NA; j_call: TRBJ1-4; d_call: NA; cdr3_nt: TGTGCCAGCAGTTACTCGGGCTATTCGAAAAAACTGTTTTTT; cdr3_aa: CASSYSGYSKKLFF
v_call: TRBV9; clone_size: NA; j_call: TRBJ1-5; d_call: NA; cdr3_nt: TGTGCCAGCAGCTCCCGGGACTCCCCCAATCAGCCCCAGCATTTT; cdr3_aa: CASSSRDSPNQPQHF
v_call: TRBV29-1; clone_size: NA; j_call: TRBJ1-2; d_call: NA; cdr3_nt: TGCAGCGTTGACTCGGGACCGACTGGCTACACCTTC; cdr3_aa: CSVDSGPTGYTF
v_call: TRBV7-3; clone_size: NA; j_call: TRBJ2-4; d_call: NA; cdr3_nt: TGTGCCAGCAGCTTATCAGGTGGGGGGCGCGAAAACATTCAGTACTTC; cdr3_aa: CASSLSGGGRENIQYF
v_call: TRBV30; clone_size: once; j_call: TRBJ1-2; d_call: NA; cdr3_nt: TGTGCCTGGAGTCAGGTTTATGGCTACACCTTC; cdr3_aa: CAWSQVYGYTF
v_call: TRBV9; clone_size: NA; j_call: TRBJ1-1; d_call: NA; cdr3_nt: TGTGCCAGCAGCGTAACTCAAATGAACACTGAAGCTTTCTTT; cdr3_aa: CASSVTQMNTEAFF
v_call: TRBV11-2; clone_size: NA; j_call: TRBJ2-7; d_call: TRBD1; cdr3_nt: TGTGCCAGCAAGCCACCGGGACAGGTTTCCTACGAGCAGTACTTC; cdr3_aa: CASKPPGQVSYEQYF
v_call: TRBV4-3; clone_size: NA; j_call: TRBJ2-3; d_call: NA; cdr3_nt: TGCGCCAGCAGCCTCCGGAGCGCAGATACGCAGTATTTT; cdr3_aa: CASSLRSADTQYF
v_call: TRBV27; clone_size: NA; j_call: TRBJ1-5; d_call: NA; cdr3_nt: TGTGCCAGCAGTTCCGGGGCGGGCAATCAGCCCCAGCATTTT; cdr3_aa: CASSSGAGNQPQHF
v_call: TRBV7-9; clone_size: NA; j_call: TRBJ2-2; d_call: NA; cdr3_nt: TGTGCCAGCAGCTCAAGACAGGCCGGCACCGGGGAGCTGTTTTTT; cdr3_aa: CASSSRQAGTGELFF
v_call: TRBV4-1; clone_size: NA; j_call: TRBJ2-7; d_call: NA; cdr3_nt: TGCGCCAGCAGCCAAGGATTACAGAGCTCCTACGAGCAGTACTTC; cdr3_aa: CASSQGLQSSYEQYF
v_call: TRBV7-2; clone_size: once; j_call: TRBJ1-1; d_call: NA; cdr3_nt: TGTGCCAGCAGCTTAGGGTCCTGGCGGAACACTGAAGCTTTCTTT; cdr3_aa: CASSLGSWRNTEAFF
v_call: TRBV25-1; clone_size: NA; j_call: TRBJ1-4; d_call: NA; cdr3_nt: TGTGCCAGCAGTGAATGGGCAGGGAGCGGTGAAAAACTGTTTTTT; cdr3_aa: CASSEWAGSGEKLFF
v_call: TRBV7-8; clone_size: NA; j_call: TRBJ2-4; d_call: TRBD2; cdr3_nt: TGTGCCAGCAGCACCTTTGGGGGGGATTTAGCCAAAAACATTCAGTACTTC; cdr3_aa: CASSTFGGDLAKNIQYF
v_call: TRBV6-5; clone_size: NA; j_call: TRBJ1-1; d_call: NA; cdr3_nt: TGTGCCACCGGAACCAGGGACCTTGGCACTGAAGCTTTCTTT; cdr3_aa: CATGTRDLGTEAFF
v_call: TRBV29-1; clone_size: NA; j_call: TRBJ1-2; d_call: TRBD1; cdr3_nt: TGCAGCGTTCGGGGATATACAGGGGAAGCTAACTATGGCTACACCTTC; cdr3_aa: CSVRGYTGEANYGYTF
v_call: TRBV7-9; clone_size: NA; j_call: TRBJ1-4; d_call: NA; cdr3_nt: TGTGCCAGCAGCCTCGGGGACGAACTGTTTTTT; cdr3_aa: CASSLGDELFF
v_call: TRBV4-2; clone_size: NA; j_call: TRBJ2-7; d_call: NA; cdr3_nt: TGTGCCAGCAGCCAAGGCCCCCGGGACAACTACGAGCAGTACTTC; cdr3_aa: CASSQGPRDNYEQYF
v_call: TRBV9; clone_size: NA; j_call: TRBJ2-1; d_call: NA; cdr3_nt: TGTGCCAGCAGCGATAAGGAAGGTTACAATGAGCAGTTCTTC; cdr3_aa: CASSDKEGYNEQFF
v_call: TRBV9; clone_size: NA; j_call: TRBJ1-2; d_call: TRBD1; cdr3_nt: TGTGCCAGCAGCGTAGGGGACAGACCTAACTATGGCTACACCTTC; cdr3_aa: CASSVGDRPNYGYTF
v_call: TRBV5-1; clone_size: NA; j_call: TRBJ2-3; d_call: NA; cdr3_nt: TGCGCCAGCAGCTTGGGGGAGCGGATTAGCACAGATACGCAGTATTTT; cdr3_aa: CASSLGERISTDTQYF
v_call: TRBV27; clone_size: NA; j_call: TRBJ2-2; d_call: NA; cdr3_nt: TGTGCCAGCAGCCAGGGACTTTACACCGGGGAGCTGTTTTTT; cdr3_aa: CASSQGLYTGELFF
v_call: TRBV19; clone_size: NA; j_call: TRBJ1-3; d_call: NA; cdr3_nt: TGTGCCAGTAGATCCAGCCGGGCCACGGGTGGAAACACCATATATTTT; cdr3_aa: CASRSSRATGGNTIYF
v_call: TRBV6-5; clone_size: NA; j_call: TRBJ2-7; d_call: NA; cdr3_nt: TGTGCCAGCAGCCCCTCGCGGGGCTACGAGCAGTACTTC; cdr3_aa: CASSPSRGYEQYF
v_call: TRBV6-1; clone_size: NA; j_call: TRBJ1-5; d_call: NA; cdr3_nt: TGTGCCAGCAGTGAAAGAGGGGAGGGGGTCGTAAGTCAGCCCCAGCATTTT; cdr3_aa: CASSERGEGVVSQPQHF
v_call: TRBV19; clone_size: NA; j_call: TRBJ1-3; d_call: NA; cdr3_nt: TGTGCCAGTAGTATCCGCCCGCATCGGGACACCATATATTTT; cdr3_aa: CASSIRPHRDTIYF
v_call: TRBV6-5; clone_size: NA; j_call: TRBJ1-4; d_call: NA; cdr3_nt: TGTGCCAGCAGTTACAAGCAGGGCCTAGGTGAAAAACTGTTTTTT; cdr3_aa: CASSYKQGLGEKLFF
v_call: TRBV6-1; clone_size: NA; j_call: TRBJ2-1; d_call: TRBD1; cdr3_nt: TGTGCCAGCAGCCCGACAGGGAGAAGTCATGAGCAGTTCTTC; cdr3_aa: CASSPTGRSHEQFF